Shown below are 13 T cell receptor beta chains from a single sample sequenced in a study of early T cells in non-severe SARS-CoV-2 infection. TCRdb used MiXCR to reprocess the 5' RACE reads, holding one entry per CDR3 protein. Seen here are under 70,000 distinct CDR3 sequences, less than 5.5% observed once, and the top ten hold approximately 5%. The material sequenced was whole blood. The receptors derive from an adult who was a healthcare worker with PCR-confirmed SARS-CoV-2 infection or an uninfected control (not recorded which).

In this sample, this clonotype turned up many times. The chain has TRBV6-2 or TRBV6-3 and TRBJ2-5, with D possibly matching TRBD2 (6 bases). The length of the CDR3 is 16 residues. CDR1 MNHEY and CDR2 SVGEGT come from the germline V gene. V was clipped by 2 bases and J by 3 bases, with 16 bases between them. The CDR3 sequence: CASSYQATGSEETQYF. The CDR3 DNA reads TGTGCCAGCAGTTACCAGGCTACCGGGAGTGAAGAGACCCAGTACTTC.

This clonotype was recorded at least ten times. This sequence joins TRBV12-3 or TRBV12-4 and TRBJ1-1; perhaps TRBD1 as D (5 bases). Trimming took off 1 base at V and 1 base at J, with 13 bases between the two ends. The CDR3 covers 16 residues. The CDR3 reads CASSLGPPRENTEAFF. Written as DNA, the CDR3 is TGTGCCAGCAGTTTAGGACCACCCAGGGAGAACACTGAAGCTTTCTTT.

This clonotype has at least ten counts. The J gene is TRBJ1-1, the V gene TRBV29-1, with unresolved D. V dropped 5 bases and J dropped 0 bases, with 4 bases sitting between them. The CDR3 length is 11 residues. Germline V gives CDR1 SQVTM, CDR2 ANQGSEA. The CDR3 DNA reads TGCAGCGTTCTAATGAACACTGAAGCTTTCTTT. Translation: CSVLMNTEAFF.

This clonotype was recorded at least ten times. This rearrangement joins TRBV27 to TRBJ2-1; D may be TRBD1 (5 bases). The V end lost 5 bases, the J end lost 5 bases, and 10 bases lay between the germline ends. CDR1 and CDR2 (germline): MNHEY, SMNVEV (reference sequence). The CDR3 loop spans 13 amino acids. CDR3 region: CASSKTVNNEQFF. The CDR3 nucleotides are TGTGCCAGCAGTAAGACAGTTAACAATGAGCAGTTCTTC.

This clonotype was seen repeatedly, ten times or more. CDR3 sequence (DNA): TGTGCCATCAGTGGTTGGTCTTCTGGAAACACCATATATTTT. Translating gives CAISGWSSGNTIYF. The chain is built from TRBV10-3 and TRBJ1-3; D gene unclear. This CDR3 comprises 14 residues. V dropped 4 bases and J dropped 1 base, with 8 bases sitting between them. Per germline, CDR1 ENHRY and CDR2 SYGVKD.

Remarks on this clonotype: This may be a read error, as it is one base from a much larger clone. The J gene is TRBJ2-7, the V gene TRBV2; weak D call: TRBD2 (6 bases). The V gene's germline CDR1 is SNHLY and CDR2 FYNNEI. The CDR3 runs to 12 residues. The ends were cut back, 6 bases at V and 6 bases at J, with 12 bases in the middle. CDR3 DNA sequence: TGTGCCAGCAGAGGGGACTGTAGCGAGCAGTACTTC. Its protein product is CASRGDCSEQYF. The full variable domain, its missing parts supplied by reference TRBV2 and TRBJ2-7, is EPEVTQTPSHQVTQMGQEVILRCVPISNHLYFYWYRQILGQKVEFLVSFYNNEISEKSEIFDDQFSVERPDGSNFTLKIRSTKLEDSAMYFCASRGDCSEQYFGPGTRLTVT.

This clonotype was picked up many times. V and J are TRBV18 and TRBJ2-1; the match to TRBD1 covers 11 bases. V lost 6 bases and J lost 0; bases outside the gene matches: 4. This CDR3 has 16 amino acids. Germline CDR1 reads KGHSH; CDR2 reads LQKENI. CDR3 residues: CASSRTGGSSYNEQFF. CDR3 DNA: TGTGCCAGCTCGCGGACAGGGGGCAGCTCCTACAATGAGCAGTTCTTC.

This clonotype was counted ten times or more. The chain has TRBV9 and TRBJ2-7, with 8 bases lining up with TRBD1. The trim removed 4 bases at V and 7 bases at J, leaving 10 bases unmatched. This CDR3 is built from 14 residues. Germline CDR1 reads SGDLS; CDR2 reads YYNGEE. CDR3 coding DNA: TGTGCCAGCAGCCTGACAGGGGCCGCCCGGGAGCAGTACTTC. Encoded protein: CASSLTGAAREQYF.

This clonotype was seen at least ten times. The chain has TRBV30 and TRBJ1-1, with D unresolved. Germline CDR1 is GTSNPN and CDR2 is SVGIG (reference sequence). The CDR3 totals 13 residues. V was trimmed by 4 bases and J by 1 base, leaving 10 bases between them. The CDR3 DNA follows: TGTGCCTGGAACTTACAGCGGAACACTGAAGCTTTCTTT. Its translation is CAWNLQRNTEAFF. The full variable domain, rest sourced from reference TRBV30 and TRBJ1-1, is SQTIHQWPATLVQPVGSPLSLECTVEGTSNPNLYWYRQAAGRGLQLLFYSVGIGQISSEVPQNLSASRPQDRQFILSSKKLLLSDSGFYLCAWNLQRNTEAFFGQGTRLTVV.

This clonotype was observed a handful of times. The V call is TRBV7-6, the J call TRBJ2-2, with 12 positions matching TRBD2. The CDR3 length is 18 residues. The germline gives CDR1 SGHVS, CDR2 FNYEAQ. V shed 1 base and J 0 bases; nucleotides not matched to a gene: 3. The CDR3 DNA sequence: TGTGCCAGCAGCTTAGAACTAGCGGGAGGATCGAACACCGGGGAGCTGTTTTTT. It specifies CASSLELAGGSNTGELFF.

At least ten counts were recorded for this clonotype. The CDR3 DNA reads as TGTGCCAGCAGCCGTAACAGCGGAAGGAGCTATGGCTACACCTTC. Its protein is CASSRNSGRSYGYTF. The gene calls are TRBV6-2 or TRBV6-3 and TRBJ1-2, with D uncertain. With 6 bases removed from V and 4 bases from J, the gap between germline ends came to 18 bases. Germline V lookup: CDR1 MNHEY, CDR2 SVGEGT. This CDR3 has 15 residues.

In its sample, this clonotype was seen many times. This rearrangement joins TRBV12-3 or TRBV12-4 to TRBJ2-1; TRBD2 aligns across 11 bases. The CDR3 contains 14 residues. V gave up 6 bases and J gave up 4 bases; unmatched junction bases: 2. The CDR3 loop reads CASSTSGRYNEQFF. In DNA, the CDR3 is TGTGCCAGCAGCACTAGCGGGAGATACAATGAGCAGTTCTTC.

This clonotype has at least ten counts. This rearrangement joins TRBV4-1 to TRBJ2-3, with 8 bases that match TRBD2. The germline V gene has CDR1 MGHRA and CDR2 YSYEKL. The J segment lost 6 bases and the V segment lost 0 bases, leaving 11 bases of the junction unmatched. This CDR3 contains 17 residues. The CDR3 loop is CASSQEVPAGAADTQYF. Here the CDR3 DNA reads TGCGCCAGCAGCCAAGAGGTTCCAGCGGGAGCTGCTGATACGCAGTATTTT.